These 19 T cell receptor beta chains were sequenced from one sample in a study of shared clonotypes between healthy human individuals. Assay: immunoSEQ multiplex PCR; the TCRdb copy retains only in-frame clones and omits some. The sample shows 2 million to 2.5 million clones, approximately 94% of them seen only once. Input material: naive CD4+ T cells sorted from blood. As for subset: CD45RA+ positively selected. These receptor sequences come from a man younger than 35 in good health.

The chain has TRBV4-1 and TRBJ2-1, with 8 bases identical to TRBD2. The CDR3 is 16 residues long. The germline gives CDR1 MGHRA, CDR2 YSYEKL. Trimming cost V 6 bases and J 6 bases; bases outside gene matches: 13. CDR3 amino acids: CASSSTGTRSSNEQFF. CDR3 coding DNA: TGCGCCAGCAGTAGCACCGGGACTAGGTCTAGCAATGAGCAGTTCTTC.

V gene TRBV2 combines with J gene TRBJ2-1; 8 bases are a match to TRBD1. Germline-derived CDR1 and CDR2 are SNHLY and FYNNEI. The CDR3 is made up of 16 amino acids. Trimming cost V 8 bases and J 4 bases; bases outside gene matches: 13. CDR3 protein: CASPSLGTGNYNEQFF. CDR3 nucleotides: TGTGCCAGCCCATCTCTCGGGACAGGAAATTACAATGAGCAGTTCTTC.

The chain carries TRBV5-1 and TRBJ2-1, with 7 nucleotides matching TRBD1. The CDR3 covers 15 residues. The germline CDR1 and CDR2 sequences are SGHRS and YFSETQ. The ends lost 5 bases at V and 0 bases at J; junction bases unmatched: 5. The CDR3 DNA reads TGCGCCAGCAGGACGACAGGGCTCTCCTACAATGAGCAGTTCTTC. Residues: CASRTTGLSYNEQFF.

The V gene is TRBV6-6, the J gene TRBJ2-2, with a tentative D call TRBD2 (5 bases). V gave up 8 bases and J gave up 1 base, with 14 bases separating them. The length of the CDR3 is 15 residues. Germline V lookup: CDR1 MNHNY, CDR2 SVGAGI (reference sequence). CDR3 sequence (DNA): TGTGCCAGCGGCAGGAACCGGGGGAACACCGGGGAGCTGTTTTTT. This codes for CASGRNRGNTGELFF.

This chain uses TRBV7-8 with TRBJ2-6; TRBD1 agrees at 8 bases. This CDR3 has 22 amino acids. Germline trimming cut 0 bases from V and 0 bases from J; bases unmatched to any gene: 16. Germline CDR1 is SGHVS and CDR2 is FQNEAQ. The CDR3 loop is CASSLAHYRTGQALSGANVLTF. As DNA, the CDR3 is TGTGCCAGCAGCTTAGCTCACTATCGGACAGGGCAGGCTCTCTCTGGGGCCAACGTCCTGACTTTC. Together with reference TRBV7-8 and TRBJ2-6, the CDR3 gives the full variable domain: GAGVSQSPRYKVAKRGQDVALRCDPISGHVSLFWYQQALGQGPEFLTYFQNEAQLDKSGLPSDRFFAERPEGSVSTLKIQRTQQEDSAVYLCASSLAHYRTGQALSGANVLTFGAGSRLTVL.

The chain is built from TRBV30 and TRBJ2-1; D is ambiguous. The CDR3 loop spans 11 amino acids. The V end lost 2 bases, the J end lost 9 bases, and 8 bases lay between the germline ends. Germline V gene lookup returns CDR1 GTSNPN and CDR2 SVGIG (reference sequence). The CDR3 region has the DNA TGTGCCTGGAGTAGGAGCGTTGAGCAGTTCTTC. Its translation is CAWSRSVEQFF.

V is TRBV5-1 and J is TRBJ2-1; D unresolved. This CDR3 comprises 12 residues. V was cut by 6 bases and J by 8 bases, with 12 bases left in between. Germline V gene sequence: CDR1 SGHRS, CDR2 YFSETQ. Written as DNA, the CDR3 is TGCGCCAGCACTTTCGCCCCCCATGAGCAGTTCTTC. As protein: CASTFAPHEQFF.

The chain has TRBV6-6 and TRBJ1-2, with D possibly TRBD1 on 5 matching bases. The germline V and J ends were trimmed by 8 bases and 0 bases, with 10 bases remaining between them. CDR3 length: 13 amino acids. CDR1 and CDR2 from the germline V gene are MNHNY and SVGAGI (reference sequence). DNA of the CDR3: TGTGCCAGCGGGGGAAAGACTAACTATGGCTACACCTTC. This codes for CASGGKTNYGYTF.

V is TRBV6-1 and J is TRBJ2-7; D not resolved. The germline V gene has CDR1 MNHNS and CDR2 SASEGT. CDR3 length equals 13 residues. V was clipped by 4 bases and J by 1 base, with 8 bases between them. The CDR3 coding sequence is TGTGCCAGCAGTGCGATGGGGTCCTACGAGCAGTACTTC. Its translation is CASSAMGSYEQYF.

The chain combines TRBV6-5 with TRBJ1-2; tentative D call: TRBD1 (6 bases). V shed 5 bases and J shed 4 bases, with 17 bases lying between them. Germline V CDR1 and CDR2: MNHEY, SVGAGI. This CDR3 has 15 residues. The CDR3 DNA sequence: TGTGCCAGCAGTCGGACAGAGCTAAGTGGCTATGGCTACACCTTC. Its translation: CASSRTELSGYGYTF.

The rearrangement links TRBV7-9 to TRBJ2-7; 9 bases are a match to TRBD2. CDR3 length equals 16 residues. With V trimmed by 0 bases and J by 7 bases, 10 bases remained unmatched. CDR1 is SEHNR, CDR2 FQNEAQ, per germline (reference sequence). The CDR3 protein is CASSLAASGILREQYF. The CDR3 coding sequence is TGTGCCAGCAGCTTAGCGGCTAGCGGGATTCTCCGGGAGCAGTACTTC.

The chain is built from TRBV5-1 and TRBJ2-3, with a weak D call TRBD1 (7 bases). The CDR3 covers 16 residues. Germline CDR1 reads SGHRS; CDR2 reads YFSETQ. Trimming took off 4 bases at V and 3 bases at J, with 18 bases between the two ends. CDR3 protein: CASSPMGRGATDTQYF. The CDR3 nucleotides read TGCGCCAGCAGCCCTATGGGCAGGGGGGCGACAGATACGCAGTATTTT.

The chain carries TRBV9 and TRBJ2-7, with TRBD2 identical over 13 bases. The CDR3 contains 16 residues. Trimming at V came to 4 bases and at J to 5 bases, leaving 9 bases not matched to a gene. Germline CDR1 and CDR2: SGDLS and YYNGEE. DNA of the CDR3: TGTGCCAGCAGCATCCGAGGGACTAGCGGGGTCCACGAGCAGTACTTC. Translation gives CASSIRGTSGVHEQYF.

Points on this clone: Other nucleotide sequences from this sample produce the same CDR3. The rearrangement joins TRBV19 to TRBJ2-2; D gene uncertain. V lost 6 bases to trimming and J lost 2 bases, with 7 bases between them. CDR1 is LNHDA and CDR2 is SQIVND in the germline V gene (reference sequence). The CDR3 totals 13 residues. For the CDR3, the DNA is TGTGCCAGTAGGCGACAAAACACCGGGGAGCTGTTTTTT. Translating it yields CASRRQNTGELFF.

The chain recombines TRBV2 with TRBJ2-5; 16 nucleotides line up with TRBD2. This CDR3 has 16 amino acids. Germline V CDR1 and CDR2: SNHLY, FYNNEI. The ends lost 6 bases at V and 3 bases at J; junction bases unmatched: 4. CDR3 residues: CASSWGLAGGEETQYF. The CDR3 nucleotides are TGTGCCAGCAGCTGGGGACTAGCGGGAGGGGAAGAGACCCAGTACTTC.

The rearrangement links TRBV29-1 to TRBJ2-7, with 9 bases matching TRBD1. The CDR3 extends over 13 amino acids. V lost 5 bases to trimming and J lost 4 bases; unmatched junction nucleotides: 6. Germline V gene data show CDR1 as SQVTM and CDR2 as ANQGSEA. CDR3 nucleotide sequence: TGCAGCGTTCTACAGGGGGCGGGATACGAGCAGTACTTC. It encodes CSVLQGAGYEQYF.

This clone was picked up one time. The V call is TRBV4-1, the J call TRBJ2-3; 7 bases agree with TRBD1. The CDR3 has 14 amino acids. After removal of 4 bases from V and 1 base from J, the junction contained 2 bases not matched to a gene. Germline V gene sequence: CDR1 MGHRA, CDR2 YSYEKL. CDR3 residues: CASSPGTGTDTQYF. CDR3 nucleotides: TGCGCCAGCAGCCCAGGGACAGGCACAGATACGCAGTATTTT.

The J gene is TRBJ2-1, the V gene TRBV5-4, with 7 bases that match TRBD1. This CDR3 has 15 amino acids. The junction had 14 bases not matched to a gene; V was cut back by 4 bases and J by 10 bases. Germline assignment: CDR1 SGHNT and CDR2 YYREEE (reference sequence). CDR3 residues: CASSPIEGQAGEQFF. In DNA form, the CDR3 reads TGTGCCAGCAGCCCAATCGAAGGACAGGCAGGCGAGCAGTTCTTC.

The V and J genes are TRBV10-3 and TRBJ2-7, with 8 bases matching TRBD1. The CDR3 is made up of 15 amino acids. V lost 10 bases and J lost 2; bases outside the gene matches: 13. Germline CDR1 and CDR2: ENHRY and SYGVKD. In DNA form, the CDR3 reads TGTGCCACCGAAAAAGAGGGACAGGTAACCTACGAGCAGTACTTC. This encodes CATEKEGQVTYEQYF.